The present TCR beta chain was sequenced within a study of T cell repertoires in cytomegalovirus infection. The CDR3 contains 14 residues. The V gene's germline CDR1 is LNHDA and CDR2 SQIVND (reference sequence). The V and J ends lost 3 bases and 4 bases respectively, with 12 bases between them. Note on this clonotype: Its antigen is unidentified.

TCRdb re-called the reads with MiXCR, one entry per CDR3 protein. Among about 570,000 distinct CDR3 sequences listed, about 40% were seen once. The material was cultured PBMCs, obtained from culture after CMV antigen stimulation. This sequence was found in a human donor in good health (CMV status not recorded). Some clones in this sample may be carry-over from other donors' samples. This chain links TRBV19 with TRBJ1-1; D perhaps matches TRBD1 (5 bases). Here the CDR3 DNA reads TGTGCCAGTAGTATGCCTGGGGCGAGCACTGAAGCTTTCTTT. As protein: CASSMPGASTEAFF.